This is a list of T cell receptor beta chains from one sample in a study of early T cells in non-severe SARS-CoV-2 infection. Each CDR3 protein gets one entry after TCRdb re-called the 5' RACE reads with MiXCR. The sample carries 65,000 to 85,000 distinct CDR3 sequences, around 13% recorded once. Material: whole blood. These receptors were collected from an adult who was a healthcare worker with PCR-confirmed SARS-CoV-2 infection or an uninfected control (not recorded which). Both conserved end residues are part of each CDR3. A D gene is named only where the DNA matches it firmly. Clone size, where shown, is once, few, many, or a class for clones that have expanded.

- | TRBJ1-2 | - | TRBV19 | CASSIYRHRNYGYTF | TGTGCCAGTAGTATCTACAGGCATCGTAACTATGGCTACACCTTC
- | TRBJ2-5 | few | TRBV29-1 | CSVLGGNQETQYF | TGCAGCGTTCTTGGGGGAAACCAAGAGACCCAGTACTTC
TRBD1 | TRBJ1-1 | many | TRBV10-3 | CAIRAGQMGNTEAFF | TGTGCCATCAGGGCGGGACAGATGGGGAACACTGAAGCTTTCTTT
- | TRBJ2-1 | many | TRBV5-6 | CASSLNRPPPYNEQFF | TGTGCCAGCAGTTTGAACAGGCCACCCCCTTACAATGAGCAGTTCTTC
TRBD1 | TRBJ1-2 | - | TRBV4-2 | CASSQGTGINGYTF | TGTGCCAGCAGCCAAGGGACAGGGATCAATGGCTACACCTTC
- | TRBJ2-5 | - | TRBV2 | CASSRQYQETQYF | TGTGCCAGCAGCCGGCAGTACCAAGAGACCCAGTACTTC
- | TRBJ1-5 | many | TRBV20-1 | CSARRTTQGPQHF | TGCAGTGCCAGACGAACCACTCAAGGGCCCCAGCATTTT
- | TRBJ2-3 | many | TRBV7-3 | CASSAFSTDTQYF | TGTGCCAGCAGCGCATTCAGCACAGATACGCAGTATTTT
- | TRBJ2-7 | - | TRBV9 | CASSGKTWEQYF | TGTGCCAGCAGCGGGAAGACGTGGGAGCAGTACTTC
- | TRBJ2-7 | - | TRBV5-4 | CASSSPGGGQEQYF | TGTGCCAGCAGCTCCCCTGGGGGGGGGCAAGAGCAGTACTTC
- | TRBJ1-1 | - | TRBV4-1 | CASSQKGDTEAFF | TGCGCCAGCAGCCAAAAAGGGGACACTGAAGCTTTCTTT
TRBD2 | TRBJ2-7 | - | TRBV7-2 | CASSVGLDYEQYF | TGTGCCAGCAGCGTGGGACTAGACTACGAGCAGTACTTC
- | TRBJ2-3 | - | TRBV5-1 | CASSLDGLSTDTQYF | TGCGCCAGCAGCTTGGATGGGCTTAGCACAGATACGCAGTATTTT
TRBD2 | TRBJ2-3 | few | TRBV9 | CASGVRLAGGGSTDTQYF | TGTGCCAGCGGCGTAAGACTAGCGGGAGGGGGAAGCACAGATACGCAGTATTTT
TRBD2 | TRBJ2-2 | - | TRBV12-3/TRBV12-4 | CASRDRLAGARAGATGELFF | TGTGCCAGCAGGGACCGACTAGCGGGGGCCAGGGCTGGAGCCACCGGGGAGCTGTTTTTT
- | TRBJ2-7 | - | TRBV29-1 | CSAWAGIHSYEQYF | TGCAGCGCCTGGGCAGGGATCCACTCCTACGAGCAGTACTTC
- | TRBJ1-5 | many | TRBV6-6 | CASGGGNQPQHF | TGTGCCAGCGGGGGAGGCAATCAGCCCCAGCATTTT
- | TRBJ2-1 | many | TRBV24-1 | CATSHTGSSYNEQFF | TGTGCCACCAGCCACACGGGAAGCTCCTACAATGAGCAGTTCTTC
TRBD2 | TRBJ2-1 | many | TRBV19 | CASSILAGASINQFF | TGTGCCAGTAGTATCCTAGCGGGGGCTAGCATAAACCAGTTCTTC
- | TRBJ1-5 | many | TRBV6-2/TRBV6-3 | CASSYAQNQPQHF | TGTGCCAGCAGTTACGCGCAGAATCAGCCCCAGCATTTT
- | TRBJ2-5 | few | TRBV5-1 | CASGPFQETQYF | TGCGCCAGTGGCCCTTTCCAAGAGACCCAGTACTTC
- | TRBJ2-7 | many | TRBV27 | CASSLDRRGTYEQYF | TGTGCCAGCAGTTTAGACAGGAGGGGAACCTACGAGCAGTACTTC
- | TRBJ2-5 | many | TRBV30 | CAWSIGLQETQYF | TGTGCCTGGAGCATCGGCCTCCAAGAGACCCAGTACTTC